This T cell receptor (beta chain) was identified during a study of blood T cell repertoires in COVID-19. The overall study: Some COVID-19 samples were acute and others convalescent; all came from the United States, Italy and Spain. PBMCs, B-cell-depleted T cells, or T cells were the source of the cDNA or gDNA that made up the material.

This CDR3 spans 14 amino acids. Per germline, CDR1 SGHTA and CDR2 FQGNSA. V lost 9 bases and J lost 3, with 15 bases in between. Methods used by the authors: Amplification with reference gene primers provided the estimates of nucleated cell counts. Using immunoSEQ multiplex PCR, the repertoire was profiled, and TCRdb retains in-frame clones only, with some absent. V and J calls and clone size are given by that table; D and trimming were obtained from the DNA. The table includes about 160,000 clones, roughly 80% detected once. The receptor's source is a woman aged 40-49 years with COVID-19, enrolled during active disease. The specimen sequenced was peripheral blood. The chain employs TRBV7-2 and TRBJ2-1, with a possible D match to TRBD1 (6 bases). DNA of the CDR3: TGTGCCAGTGAACGCCGGACAGACTACAATGAGCAGTTCTTC. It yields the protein CASERRTDYNEQFF.